A selection of T cell receptor beta chains follows, all from one sample in a study of T cell responses to AZD1222 COVID-19 vaccine. Sequenced by immunoSEQ multiplex PCR; TCRdb stores in-frame clones only, minus some. The data contain 50,000 to 55,000 clones, roughly 87% of them seen just once; the ten biggest clones take up less than 3.5%. The starting material was peripheral blood, obtained 28 days after the second AZD1222 dose. The receptors come from an adult who received the AZD1222 COVID-19 vaccine. Each CDR3 is given with its conserved first and last residue. D genes are given only for firm matches. Size tells how often a clone was seen (once, few, many) or the class of an expanded clone, and some rows leave it out.

.	TRBJ2-5	.	TRBV5-1	CASSPQGFRETQYF	TGCGCCAGCAGCCCCCAGGGGTTTCGGGAGACCCAGTACTTC
.	TRBJ1-4	TRBD1	TRBV6-1	CASSEGTGGYNEKLFF	TGTGCCAGCAGTGAAGGGACAGGGGGGTATAATGAAAAACTGTTTTTT
.	TRBJ2-5	.	TRBV19	CASSPGTLQETQYF	TGTGCCAGTAGCCCCGGGACCCTCCAAGAGACCCAGTACTTC
.	TRBJ1-6	.	TRBV4-2	CASSQDGESYNSPLHF	TGTGCCAGCAGCCAAGATGGGGAGTCCTATAATTCACCCCTCCACTTT
.	TRBJ2-7	.	TRBV5-1	CASSLGLAQTYEQYF	TGCGCCAGCAGCTTGGGGCTAGCGCAAACCTACGAGCAGTACTTC
.	TRBJ1-5	TRBD1	TRBV6-4	CASSPSPGQGNQPQHF	TGTGCCAGCAGCCCTTCTCCGGGACAGGGAAATCAGCCCCAGCATTTT
.	TRBJ2-3	.	TRBV24-1	CATSGPRGASSTDTQYF	TGTGCCACCAGTGGCCCCAGGGGGGCCTCTAGCACAGATACGCAGTATTTT
.	TRBJ1-5	.	TRBV2	CASTPIRGQQHF	TGTGCCAGCACCCCTATTCGGGGCCAGCAGCATTTT
.	TRBJ2-5	TRBD2	TRBV5-1	CASSLTPGLAVQETQYF	TGCGCCAGCAGCCTTACACCGGGACTAGCGGTCCAAGAGACCCAGTACTTC
.	TRBJ1-2	.	TRBV2	CASSEVGVTSYGYTF	TGTGCCAGCAGTGAAGTGGGGGTGACGTCCTATGGCTACACCTTC
.	TRBJ2-7	.	TRBV3-1/TRBV3-2	CASNSGYEQYF	TGTGCCAGCAATAGTGGTTACGAGCAGTACTTC
.	TRBJ1-6	.	TRBV29-1	CSVRLGDYSPLHF	TGCAGCGTTCGGCTGGGCGACTACTCACCCCTCCACTTT
.	TRBJ2-7	.	TRBV19	CASKPQGGNEQYF	TGTGCCAGTAAGCCCCAAGGGGGAAACGAGCAGTACTTC
.	TRBJ1-1	.	TRBV7-6	CASSSLSGDVARTEAFF	TGTGCCAGCAGCTCCTTATCCGGGGACGTAGCACGCACTGAAGCTTTCTTT
few	TRBJ2-3	TRBD2	TRBV4-1	CASSPDGRGPDTQYF	TGCGCCAGCAGCCCGGACGGGAGGGGCCCAGATACGCAGTATTTT
.	TRBJ1-5	.	TRBV18	CASPRRYSNQPQHF	TGTGCCAGCCCCCGGCGGTATAGCAATCAGCCCCAGCATTTT
.	TRBJ2-1	.	TRBV18	CASSPPQVSRVNEQFF	TGTGCCAGCTCACCACCACAGGTTTCCCGGGTCAATGAGCAGTTCTTC
.	TRBJ2-5	.	TRBV24-1	CATSETRDQETQYF	TGTGCCACCAGTGAAACCAGGGATCAAGAGACCCAGTACTTC
.	TRBJ2-3	.	TRBV28	CASSPTGSAGGGDTQYF	TGTGCCAGCTCCCCCACGGGTAGCGCCGGAGGTGGTGATACGCAGTATTTT
.	TRBJ2-1	.	TRBV24-1	CATSVGSSGNEQFF	TGTGCCACCAGTGTCGGGAGCTCGGGCAATGAGCAGTTCTTC
.	TRBJ2-4	TRBD1	TRBV3-1/TRBV3-2	CASSHSPGQGENIQYF	TGTGCCAGCAGCCACTCGCCGGGACAGGGGGAAAACATTCAGTACTTC
.	TRBJ2-7	TRBD1	TRBV7-8	CASSFGDRLIGEQYF	TGTGCCAGCAGCTTTGGGGACAGACTAATTGGGGAGCAGTACTTC
.	TRBJ2-7	.	TRBV7-7	CASSLADGTDYEQYF	TGTGCTAGCAGCTTAGCAGACGGGACGGATTACGAGCAGTACTTC
.	TRBJ1-6	.	TRBV5-8	CASSLLPRSSYNSPLHF	TGTGCCAGCAGCTTGCTCCCTAGGAGCTCCTATAATTCACCCCTCCACTTT
once	TRBJ2-2	TRBD1	TRBV28	CASSLTGTGNTGELFF	TGTGCCAGCAGCCTCACCGGGACAGGGAACACCGGGGAGCTGTTTTTT
.	TRBJ1-3	.	TRBV6-6	CASSYSGSSGNTIYF	TGTGCCAGCAGTTATAGTGGGAGCTCTGGAAACACCATATATTTT
.	TRBJ1-6	.	TRBV2	CASSEGRKNSPLHF	TGTGCCAGCAGTGAGGGTAGAAAGAATTCACCCCTCCACTTT
.	TRBJ2-5	TRBD2	TRBV5-1	CASSLVGLATQETQYF	TGCGCCAGCAGCTTGGTGGGACTAGCGACTCAAGAGACCCAGTACTTC
.	TRBJ2-1	TRBD2	TRBV3-1/TRBV3-2	CASSQGLAGDSYNEQFF	TGTGCCAGCAGCCAGGGACTAGCGGGAGATTCCTACAATGAGCAGTTCTTC
once	TRBJ1-1	.	TRBV10-3	CAISESPAWGSAEAFF	TGTGCCATCAGTGAGTCACCCGCCTGGGGGTCGGCTGAAGCTTTCTTT
.	TRBJ1-4	.	TRBV2	CASSGGYNEKLFF	TGTGCCAGCAGTGGGGGATATAATGAAAAACTGTTTTTT
once	TRBJ1-6	TRBD1	TRBV5-5	CASSSRTGGGSSPLHF	TGTGCCAGCAGCTCCCGGACAGGGGGCGGTAGTTCACCCCTCCACTTT
.	TRBJ1-1	TRBD1	TRBV19	CASRPFFTGGANTEAFF	TGTGCCAGTAGGCCTTTCTTTACAGGGGGCGCGAACACTGAAGCTTTCTTT
.	TRBJ1-2	.	TRBV14	CASSQVQGGYYGYTF	TGTGCCAGCAGCCAAGTGCAGGGAGGGTACTATGGCTACACCTTC
.	TRBJ2-7	.	TRBV28	CASSPSGTTTYEQYF	TGTGCCAGCAGTCCCTCCGGGACAACCACCTACGAGCAGTACTTC
.	TRBJ1-3	.	TRBV6-1	CASSALQPGVHGNTIYF	TGTGCCAGCAGTGCACTACAGCCAGGGGTACATGGAAACACCATATATTTT
.	TRBJ1-1	TRBD1	TRBV5-1	CASSSLGQALMNTEAFF	TGCGCCAGCAGCTCGCTCGGACAGGCCTTAATGAACACTGAAGCTTTCTTT
.	TRBJ2-7	TRBD2	TRBV7-2	CASSLVGTSGSGSYEQYF	TGTGCCAGCAGCTTAGTGGGGACTAGCGGGAGTGGGTCCTACGAGCAGTACTTC
.	TRBJ1-5	.	TRBV6-5	CASRPKGQPQHF	TGTGCCAGCAGACCAAAGGGTCAGCCCCAGCATTTT
.	TRBJ2-1	.	TRBV5-4	CASSLGRRENEQFF	TGTGCCAGCAGCTTGGGGAGAAGGGAAAATGAGCAGTTCTTC
once	TRBJ2-3	TRBD2	TRBV5-1	CASSSVRTSGTDTQYF	TGCGCCAGCAGCTCCGTTCGGACTAGCGGGACAGATACGCAGTATTTT
.	TRBJ2-2	TRBD2	TRBV5-4	CASSPTSGRGTGELFF	TGTGCCAGCAGCCCGACTAGCGGGAGGGGTACCGGGGAGCTGTTTTTT